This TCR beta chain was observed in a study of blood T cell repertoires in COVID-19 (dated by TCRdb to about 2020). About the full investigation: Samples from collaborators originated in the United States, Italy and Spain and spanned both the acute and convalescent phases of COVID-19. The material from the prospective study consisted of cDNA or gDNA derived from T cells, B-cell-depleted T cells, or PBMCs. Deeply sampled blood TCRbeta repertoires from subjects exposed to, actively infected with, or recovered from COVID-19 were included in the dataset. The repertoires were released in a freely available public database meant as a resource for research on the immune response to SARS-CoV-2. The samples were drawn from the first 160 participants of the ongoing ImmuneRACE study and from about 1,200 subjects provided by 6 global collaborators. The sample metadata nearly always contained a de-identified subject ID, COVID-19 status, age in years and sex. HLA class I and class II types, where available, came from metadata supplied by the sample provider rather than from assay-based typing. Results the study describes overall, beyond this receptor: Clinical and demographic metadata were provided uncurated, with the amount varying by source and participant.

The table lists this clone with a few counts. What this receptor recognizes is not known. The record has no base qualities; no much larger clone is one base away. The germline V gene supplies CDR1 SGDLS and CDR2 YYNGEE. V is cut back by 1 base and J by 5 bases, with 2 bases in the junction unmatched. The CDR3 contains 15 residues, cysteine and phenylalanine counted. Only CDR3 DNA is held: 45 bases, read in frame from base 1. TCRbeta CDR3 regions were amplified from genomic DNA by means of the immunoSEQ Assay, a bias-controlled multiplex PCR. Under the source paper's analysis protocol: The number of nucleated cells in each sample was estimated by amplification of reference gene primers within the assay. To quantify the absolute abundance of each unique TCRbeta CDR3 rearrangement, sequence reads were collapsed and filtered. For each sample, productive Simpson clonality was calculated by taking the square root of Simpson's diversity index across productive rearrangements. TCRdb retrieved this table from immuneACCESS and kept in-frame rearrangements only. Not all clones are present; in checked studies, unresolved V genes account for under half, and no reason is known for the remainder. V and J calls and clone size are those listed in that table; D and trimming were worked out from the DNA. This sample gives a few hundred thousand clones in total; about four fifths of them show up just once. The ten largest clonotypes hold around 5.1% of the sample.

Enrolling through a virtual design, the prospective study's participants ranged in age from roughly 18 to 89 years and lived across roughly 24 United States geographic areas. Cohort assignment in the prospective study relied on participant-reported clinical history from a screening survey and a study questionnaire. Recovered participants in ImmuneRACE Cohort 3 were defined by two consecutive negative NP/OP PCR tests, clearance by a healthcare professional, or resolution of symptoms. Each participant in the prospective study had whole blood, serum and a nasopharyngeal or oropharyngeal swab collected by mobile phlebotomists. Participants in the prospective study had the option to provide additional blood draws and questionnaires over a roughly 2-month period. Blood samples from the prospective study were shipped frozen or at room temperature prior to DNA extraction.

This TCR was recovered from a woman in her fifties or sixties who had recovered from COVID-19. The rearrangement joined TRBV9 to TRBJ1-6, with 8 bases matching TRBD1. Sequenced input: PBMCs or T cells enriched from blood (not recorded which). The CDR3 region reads CASSVSGQDNSPLHF. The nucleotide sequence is TGTGCCAGCAGCGTATCGGGACAGGATAATTCACCCCTCCACTTT.